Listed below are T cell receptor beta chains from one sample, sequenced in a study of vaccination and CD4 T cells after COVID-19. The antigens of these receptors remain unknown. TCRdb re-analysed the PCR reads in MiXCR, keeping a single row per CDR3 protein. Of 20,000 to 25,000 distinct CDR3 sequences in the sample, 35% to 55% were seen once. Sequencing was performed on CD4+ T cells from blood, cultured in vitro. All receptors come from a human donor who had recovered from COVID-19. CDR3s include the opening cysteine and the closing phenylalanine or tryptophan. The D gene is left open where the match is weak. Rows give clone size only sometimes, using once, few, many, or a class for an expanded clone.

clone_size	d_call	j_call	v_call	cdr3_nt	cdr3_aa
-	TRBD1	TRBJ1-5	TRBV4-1	TGCGCCAGCAGCCGCCAGGGACAGGACAATCAGCCCCAGCATTTT	CASSRQGQDNQPQHF
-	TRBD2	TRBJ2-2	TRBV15	TGTGCCACCAGCAGAGTCGTACTAGCGGGAGTTCTCACCGGGGAGCTGTTTTTT	CATSRVVLAGVLTGELFF
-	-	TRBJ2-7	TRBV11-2	TGTGCCAGCAGCTTAGAGGGTTTGACAACTAGTACCTACGAGCAGTACTTC	CASSLEGLTTSTYEQYF
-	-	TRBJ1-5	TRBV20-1	TGCAGTGCTAGTCAGGGGTTAGGCCAGCCCCAGCATTTT	CSASQGLGQPQHF
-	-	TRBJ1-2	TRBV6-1	TGTGCCAGCAGTGAATATCCGGCAGAGGTTTATGGCTACACCTTC	CASSEYPAEVYGYTF
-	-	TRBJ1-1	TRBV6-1	TGTGCCAGCATCGAGGGGCAGGGAATGAACACTGAAGCTTTCTTT	CASIEGQGMNTEAFF
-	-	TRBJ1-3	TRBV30	TGTGCCTCCCGGGTATCTGGAAACACCATATATTTT	CASRVSGNTIYF
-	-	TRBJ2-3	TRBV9	TGTGCCAGCAGCGTTGGGGGGGGCTACACAGATACGCAGTATTTT	CASSVGGGYTDTQYF
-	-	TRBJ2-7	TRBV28	TGTGCCAGCAGTTTAAATACCGGGCGACTGGGAGAGCAGTACTTC	CASSLNTGRLGEQYF
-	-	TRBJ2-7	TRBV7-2	TGTGCCAGCAGCTTAGTGCCGGGGGTCAACGAGCAGTACTTC	CASSLVPGVNEQYF
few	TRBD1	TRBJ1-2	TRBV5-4	TGTGCCAGCAGCCCAATCCAGGGGGTTGGTGGCTACACCTTC	CASSPIQGVGGYTF
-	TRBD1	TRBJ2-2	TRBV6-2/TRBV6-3	TGTGCCAGCAGGCGGACAGGGGAAACCGGGGAGCTGTTTTTT	CASRRTGETGELFF
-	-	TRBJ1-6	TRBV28	TGTGCCAGCGGGCGGGGGGGTAATTCACCCCTCCACTTT	CASGRGGNSPLHF
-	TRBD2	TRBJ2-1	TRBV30	TGTGCCGCGACGGGGACTAGCGGGTACAATGAGCAGTTCTTC	CAATGTSGYNEQFF
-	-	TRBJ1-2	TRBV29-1	TGCAGCTCTCTCGTAGGTGACTATGGCTACACCTTC	CSSLVGDYGYTF
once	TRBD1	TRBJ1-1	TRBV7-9	TGTGCCAGCAGCTTCGGACAGGGCACTGAAGCTTTCTTT	CASSFGQGTEAFF
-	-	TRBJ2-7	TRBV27	TGTGCCAGCAGTTTACAGCCTGGATTCAACGAGCAGTACTTC	CASSLQPGFNEQYF
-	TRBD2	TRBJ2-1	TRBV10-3	TGTGCCATCAGTCCGGGGGGGTGGAATGAGCAGTTCTTC	CAISPGGWNEQFF
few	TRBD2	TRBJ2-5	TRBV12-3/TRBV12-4	TGTGCCAGCAGTACTTCTAGCGGGGGAGAGACCCAGTACTTC	CASSTSSGGETQYF
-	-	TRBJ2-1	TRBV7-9	TGTGCCAGCAGCTTAGTGGGCCCGGGGGCGCGCCACTCCTACAATGAGCAGTTCTTC	CASSLVGPGARHSYNEQFF
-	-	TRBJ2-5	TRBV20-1	TGCAGTGCTAGACACCCCGTGAGAGGGGCACAAGAGACCCAGTACTTC	CSARHPVRGAQETQYF
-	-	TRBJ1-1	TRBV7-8	TGTGCCAGCAGCTTAGCCCCAGGGGTGGACACTGAAGCTTTCTTT	CASSLAPGVDTEAFF
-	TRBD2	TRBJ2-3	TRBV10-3	TGTGCCATCAGTGAGTCAAGGACTAGCGGGACAACAGATACGCAGTATTTT	CAISESRTSGTTDTQYF
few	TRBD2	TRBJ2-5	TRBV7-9	TGTGCCAGCAGCCTACTAGCGGGGGCCGGGGAGACCCAGTACTTC	CASSLLAGAGETQYF
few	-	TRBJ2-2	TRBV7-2	TGTGCCAGCAGCTTATTACGGCTCACCACCGGGGAGCTGTTTTTT	CASSLLRLTTGELFF
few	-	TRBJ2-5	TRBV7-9	TGTGCCAGCAGCCCGCTGGGCCTTCTAGGAGAGACCCAGTACTTC	CASSPLGLLGETQYF